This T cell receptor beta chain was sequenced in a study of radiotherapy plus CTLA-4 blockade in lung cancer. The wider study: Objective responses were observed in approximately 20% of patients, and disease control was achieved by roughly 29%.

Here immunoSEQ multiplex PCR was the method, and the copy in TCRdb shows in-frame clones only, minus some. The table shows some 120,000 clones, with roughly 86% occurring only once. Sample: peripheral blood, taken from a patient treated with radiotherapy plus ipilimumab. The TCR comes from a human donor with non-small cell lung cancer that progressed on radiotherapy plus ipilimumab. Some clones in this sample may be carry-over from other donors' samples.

The CDR3 is CASSLATEETQYF. Written as DNA, the CDR3 is TGCGCCAGCAGCTTGGCGACAGAAGAGACCCAGTACTTC. The V and J genes are TRBV5-1 and TRBJ2-5, with D perhaps TRBD1 (5 bases). The CDR3 runs 13 residues. Germline V CDR1 and CDR2: SGHRS, YFSETQ. The germline V and J ends were trimmed by 0 bases and 3 bases, with 6 bases remaining between them.